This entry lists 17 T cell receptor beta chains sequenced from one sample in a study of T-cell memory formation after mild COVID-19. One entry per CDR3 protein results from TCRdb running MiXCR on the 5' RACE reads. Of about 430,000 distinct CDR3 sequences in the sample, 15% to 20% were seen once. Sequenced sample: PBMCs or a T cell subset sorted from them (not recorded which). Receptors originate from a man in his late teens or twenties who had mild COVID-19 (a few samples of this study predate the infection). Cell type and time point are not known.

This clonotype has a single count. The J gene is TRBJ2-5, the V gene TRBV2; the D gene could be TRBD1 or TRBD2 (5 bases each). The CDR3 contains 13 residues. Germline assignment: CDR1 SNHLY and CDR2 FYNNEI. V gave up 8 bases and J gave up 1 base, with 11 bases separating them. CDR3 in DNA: TGTGCCAGCGGCAGGGAGCCCCAAGAGACCCAGTACTTC. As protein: CASGREPQETQYF.

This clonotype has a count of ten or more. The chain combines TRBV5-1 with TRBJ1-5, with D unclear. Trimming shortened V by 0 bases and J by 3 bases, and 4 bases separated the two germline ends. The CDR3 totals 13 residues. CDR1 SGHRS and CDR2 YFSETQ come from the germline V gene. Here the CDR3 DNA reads TGCGCCAGCAGCTTGGGACCCAATCAGCCCCAGCATTTT. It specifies CASSLGPNQPQHF.

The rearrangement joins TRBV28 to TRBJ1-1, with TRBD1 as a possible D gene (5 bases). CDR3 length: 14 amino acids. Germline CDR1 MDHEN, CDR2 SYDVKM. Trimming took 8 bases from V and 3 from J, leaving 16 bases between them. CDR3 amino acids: CASVISRGDTEAFF. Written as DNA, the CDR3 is TGTGCCAGCGTAATCTCCCGGGGGGACACTGAAGCTTTCTTT.

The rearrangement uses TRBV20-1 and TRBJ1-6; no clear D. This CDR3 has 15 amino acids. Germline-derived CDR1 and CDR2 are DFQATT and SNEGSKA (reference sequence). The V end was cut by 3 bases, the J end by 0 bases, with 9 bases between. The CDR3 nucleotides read TGCAGTGCTAGGAGGGAGACCTCCTATAATTCACCCCTCCACTTT. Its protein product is CSARRETSYNSPLHF.

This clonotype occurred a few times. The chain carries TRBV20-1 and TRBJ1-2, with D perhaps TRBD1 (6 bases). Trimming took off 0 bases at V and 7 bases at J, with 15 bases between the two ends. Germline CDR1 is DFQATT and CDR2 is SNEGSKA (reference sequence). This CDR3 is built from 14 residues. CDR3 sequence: CSARDTPGDGGYTF. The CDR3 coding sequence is TGCAGTGCTAGAGATACCCCAGGGGACGGTGGCTACACCTTC.

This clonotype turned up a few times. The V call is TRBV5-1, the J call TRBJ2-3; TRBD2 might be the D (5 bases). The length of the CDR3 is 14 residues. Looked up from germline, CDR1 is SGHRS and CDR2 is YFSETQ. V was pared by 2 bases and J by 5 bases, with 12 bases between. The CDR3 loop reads CASSFGLAIDTQYF. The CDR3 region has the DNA TGCGCCAGCAGCTTCGGGCTAGCAATAGATACGCAGTATTTT.

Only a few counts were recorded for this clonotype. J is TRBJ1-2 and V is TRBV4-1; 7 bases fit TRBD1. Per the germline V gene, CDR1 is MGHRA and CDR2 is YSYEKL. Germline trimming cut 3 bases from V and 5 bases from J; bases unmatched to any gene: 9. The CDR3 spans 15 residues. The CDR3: CASSHPKGQPYGYTF. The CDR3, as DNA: TGCGCCAGCAGCCACCCCAAGGGACAGCCTTATGGCTACACCTTC.

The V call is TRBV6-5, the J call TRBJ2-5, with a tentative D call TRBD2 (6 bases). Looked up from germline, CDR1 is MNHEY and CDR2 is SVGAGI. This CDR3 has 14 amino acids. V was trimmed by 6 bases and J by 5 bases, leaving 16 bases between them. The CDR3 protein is CASSPRGLLETQYF. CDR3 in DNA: TGTGCCAGCAGCCCGAGGGGACTCCTGGAGACCCAGTACTTC.

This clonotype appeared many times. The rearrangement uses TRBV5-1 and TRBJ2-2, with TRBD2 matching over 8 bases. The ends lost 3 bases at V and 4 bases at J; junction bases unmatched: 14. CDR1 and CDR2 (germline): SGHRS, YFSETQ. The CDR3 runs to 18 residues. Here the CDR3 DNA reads TGCGCCAGCAGCTCGTATGGGGTTGTAGCGGGGTCCACCGGGGAGCTGTTTTTT. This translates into CASSSYGVVAGSTGELFF.

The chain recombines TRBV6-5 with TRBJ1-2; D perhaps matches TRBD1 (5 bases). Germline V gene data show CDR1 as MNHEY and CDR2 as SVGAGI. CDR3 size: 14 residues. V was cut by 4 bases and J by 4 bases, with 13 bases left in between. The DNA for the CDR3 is TGTGCCAGCAGTTGGAGACAGTTCAGCTATGGCTACACCTTC. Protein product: CASSWRQFSYGYTF.

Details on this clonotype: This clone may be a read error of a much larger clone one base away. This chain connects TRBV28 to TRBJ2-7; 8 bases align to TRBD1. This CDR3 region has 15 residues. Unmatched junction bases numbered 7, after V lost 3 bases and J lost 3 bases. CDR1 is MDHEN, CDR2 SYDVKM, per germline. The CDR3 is CASSFTGGFHYEQYF. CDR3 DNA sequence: TGTGCCAGCAGTTTCACAGGGGGTTTCCACTACGAGCAGTACTTC.

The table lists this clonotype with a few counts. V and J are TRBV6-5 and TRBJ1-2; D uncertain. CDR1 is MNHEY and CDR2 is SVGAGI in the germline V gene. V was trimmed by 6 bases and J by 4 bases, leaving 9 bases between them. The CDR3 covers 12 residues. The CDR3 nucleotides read TGTGCCAGCAGCGCACTTGGCTATGGCTACACCTTC. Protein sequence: CASSALGYGYTF.

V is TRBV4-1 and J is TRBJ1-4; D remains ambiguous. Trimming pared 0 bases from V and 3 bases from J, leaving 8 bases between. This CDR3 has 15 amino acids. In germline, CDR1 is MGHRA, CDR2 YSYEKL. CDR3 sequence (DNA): TGCGCCAGCAGCCAAGACCCGGGCGCTAATGAAAAACTGTTTTTT. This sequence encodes CASSQDPGANEKLFF.

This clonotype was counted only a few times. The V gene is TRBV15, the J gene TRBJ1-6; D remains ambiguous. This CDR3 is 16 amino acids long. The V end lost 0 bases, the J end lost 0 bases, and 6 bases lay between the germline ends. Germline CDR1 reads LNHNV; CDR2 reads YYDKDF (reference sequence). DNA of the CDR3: TGTGCCACCAGCAGAGATTTAAGCTCCTATAATTCACCCCTCCACTTT. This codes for CATSRDLSSYNSPLHF.

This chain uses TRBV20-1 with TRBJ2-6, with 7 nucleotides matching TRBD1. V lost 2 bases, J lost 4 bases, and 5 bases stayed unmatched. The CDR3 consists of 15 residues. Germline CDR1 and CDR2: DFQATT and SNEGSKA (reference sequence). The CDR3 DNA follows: TGCAGTGCTAGAATAGGGGGCTCGGGGGCCAACGTCCTGACTTTC. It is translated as CSARIGGSGANVLTF.

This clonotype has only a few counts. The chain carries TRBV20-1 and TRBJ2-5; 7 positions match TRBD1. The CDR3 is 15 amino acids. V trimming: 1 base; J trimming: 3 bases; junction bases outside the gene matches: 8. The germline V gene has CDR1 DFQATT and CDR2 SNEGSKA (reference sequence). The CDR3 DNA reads TGCAGTGCTAGAGGGCGACTAACAGGGGAAGAGACCCAGTACTTC. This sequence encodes CSARGRLTGEETQYF.

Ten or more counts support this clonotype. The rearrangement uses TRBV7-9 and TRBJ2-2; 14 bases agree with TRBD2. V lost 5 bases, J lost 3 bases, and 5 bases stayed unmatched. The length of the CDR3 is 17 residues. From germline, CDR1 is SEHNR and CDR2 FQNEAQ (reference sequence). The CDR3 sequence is CASSRGLAGGYTGELFF. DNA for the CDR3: TGTGCCAGCAGCCGCGGACTAGCGGGGGGCTACACCGGGGAGCTGTTTTTT. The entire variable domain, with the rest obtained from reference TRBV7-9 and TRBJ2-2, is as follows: DTGVSQNPRHKITKRGQNVTFRCDPISEHNRLYWYRQTLGQGPEFLTYFQNEAQLEKSRLLSDRFSAERPKGSFSTLEIQRTEQGDSAMYLCASSRGLAGGYTGELFFGEGSRLTVL.